This TCR beta chain was documented in a study of beta chain features in type 1 diabetes. Across the whole study: Age, gender and cell yields were similar between patients and healthy donors.

Expressed TCRB transcripts were sequenced, since all the RNA that had been isolated was reverse transcribed. The assay was immunoSEQ multiplex PCR, and TCRdb's table has in-frame clones only and misses some. The table shows hundreds of thousands of clones, with about a sixth occurring only once. Via CD45RO/CCR7/CD25/CD127/CD95/CD27, cells of the CD4+ naive, central memory, regulatory and stem cell-like memory subsets were sorted. As regards this clone: Antigen unknown.

Findings and caveats of the study: For type 1 diabetes patients, VDJ junctions showed fewer insertions and more deletions.

The CDR3 runs to 16 residues. Trimming at V came to 7 bases and at J to 3 bases, leaving 11 bases not matched to a gene. Germline lookup yields CDR1 SEHNR and CDR2 FQNEAQ (reference sequence). The specimen was naive CD4+ T cells from blood. The gene calls are TRBV7-9 and TRBJ2-4; TRBD2 matches 8 bases. This TCR was sampled from a young man in good health. This CDR3 is CASTLRAGEDKNIQYF. The CDR3 nucleotides are TGTGCCAGCACCCTGCGAGCGGGAGAGGACAAAAACATTCAGTACTTC.